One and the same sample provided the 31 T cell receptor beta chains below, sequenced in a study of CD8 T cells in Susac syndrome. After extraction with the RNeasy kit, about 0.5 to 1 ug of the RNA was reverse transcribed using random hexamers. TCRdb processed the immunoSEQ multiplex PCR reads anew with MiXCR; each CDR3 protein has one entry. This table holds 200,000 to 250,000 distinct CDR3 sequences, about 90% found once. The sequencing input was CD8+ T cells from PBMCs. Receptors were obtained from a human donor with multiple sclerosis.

CDR3 loop: CASSPQTGVTDTQYF. The CDR3 DNA sequence: TGTGCCAGCAGCCCCCAGACAGGGGTCACAGATACGCAGTATTTT. The rearrangement joins TRBV4-2 to TRBJ2-3; 8 bases fit TRBD1. The CDR3 spans 15 residues. Germline loops: CDR1 LGHNA, CDR2 YNFKEQ. V lost 4 bases, J lost 2 bases, and 5 bases stayed unmatched.

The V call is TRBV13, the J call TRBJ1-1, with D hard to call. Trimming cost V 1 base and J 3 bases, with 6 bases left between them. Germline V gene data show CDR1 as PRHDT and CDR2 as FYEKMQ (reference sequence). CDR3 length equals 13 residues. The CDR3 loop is CASSLEVDTEAFF. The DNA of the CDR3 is TGTGCCAGCAGCTTAGAGGTGGACACTGAAGCTTTCTTT.

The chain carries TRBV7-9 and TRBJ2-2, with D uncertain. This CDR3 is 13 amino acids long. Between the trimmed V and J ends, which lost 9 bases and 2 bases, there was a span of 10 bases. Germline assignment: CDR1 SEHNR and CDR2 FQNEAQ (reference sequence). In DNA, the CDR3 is TGTGCCAGTATTGGGCAAAACACCGGGGAGCTGTTTTTT. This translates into CASIGQNTGELFF.

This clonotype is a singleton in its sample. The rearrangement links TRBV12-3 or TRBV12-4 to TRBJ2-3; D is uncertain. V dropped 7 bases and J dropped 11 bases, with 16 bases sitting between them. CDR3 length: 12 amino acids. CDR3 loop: CASTPTSQQQYF. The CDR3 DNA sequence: TGTGCCAGCACTCCTACCTCGCAACAGCAGTATTTT.

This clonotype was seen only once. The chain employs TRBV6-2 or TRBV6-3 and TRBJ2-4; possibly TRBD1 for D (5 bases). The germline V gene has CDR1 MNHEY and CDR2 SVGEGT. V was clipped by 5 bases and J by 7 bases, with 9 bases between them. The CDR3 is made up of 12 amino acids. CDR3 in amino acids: CASSTGGNIQYF. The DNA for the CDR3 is TGTGCCAGCAGTACAGGTGGGAACATTCAGTACTTC.

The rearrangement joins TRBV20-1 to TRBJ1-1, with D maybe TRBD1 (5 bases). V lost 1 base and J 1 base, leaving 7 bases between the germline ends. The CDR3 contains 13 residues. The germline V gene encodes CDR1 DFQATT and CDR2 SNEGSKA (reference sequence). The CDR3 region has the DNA TGCAGTGCTAGAGTGGGACCGAACACTGAAGCTTTCTTT. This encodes CSARVGPNTEAFF.

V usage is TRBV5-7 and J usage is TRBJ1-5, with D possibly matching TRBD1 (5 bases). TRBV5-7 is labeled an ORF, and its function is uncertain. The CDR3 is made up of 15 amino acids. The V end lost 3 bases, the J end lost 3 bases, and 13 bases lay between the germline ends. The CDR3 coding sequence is TGTGCCAGCAGCTCGCACCGGGACCCCAATCAGCCCCAGCATTTT. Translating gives CASSSHRDPNQPQHF.

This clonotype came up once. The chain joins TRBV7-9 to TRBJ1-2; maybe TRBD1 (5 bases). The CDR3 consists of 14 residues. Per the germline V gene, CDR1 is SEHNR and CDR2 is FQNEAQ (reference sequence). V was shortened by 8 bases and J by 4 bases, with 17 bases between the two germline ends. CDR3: CASLSPGHLYGYTF. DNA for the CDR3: TGTGCCAGCCTAAGTCCCGGACACCTCTATGGCTACACCTTC.

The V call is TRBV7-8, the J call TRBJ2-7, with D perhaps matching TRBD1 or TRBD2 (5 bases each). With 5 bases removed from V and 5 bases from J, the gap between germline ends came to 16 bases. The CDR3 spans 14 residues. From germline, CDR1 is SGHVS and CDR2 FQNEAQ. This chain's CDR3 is CASSARDDHDEQYF. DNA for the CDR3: TGTGCCAGCAGCGCTCGGGACGATCATGACGAGCAGTACTTC.

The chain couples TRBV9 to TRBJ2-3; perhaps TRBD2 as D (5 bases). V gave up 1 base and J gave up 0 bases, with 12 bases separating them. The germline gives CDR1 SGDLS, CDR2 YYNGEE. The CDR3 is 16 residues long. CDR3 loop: CASSVLAGPSTDTQYF. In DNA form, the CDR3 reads TGTGCCAGCAGCGTACTTGCGGGTCCCAGCACAGATACGCAGTATTTT. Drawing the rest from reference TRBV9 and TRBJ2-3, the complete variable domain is DSGVTQTPKHLITATGQRVTLRCSPRSGDLSVYWYQQSLDQGLQFLIQYYNGEERAKGNILERFSAQQFPDLHSELNLSSLELGDSALYFCASSVLAGPSTDTQYFGPGTRLTVL.

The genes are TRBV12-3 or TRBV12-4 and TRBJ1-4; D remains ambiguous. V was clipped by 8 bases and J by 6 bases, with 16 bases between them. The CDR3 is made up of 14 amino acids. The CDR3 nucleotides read TGTGCCAGCTTCAGCTCAGGAGCGGATGAAAAACTGTTTTTT. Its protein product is CASFSSGADEKLFF.

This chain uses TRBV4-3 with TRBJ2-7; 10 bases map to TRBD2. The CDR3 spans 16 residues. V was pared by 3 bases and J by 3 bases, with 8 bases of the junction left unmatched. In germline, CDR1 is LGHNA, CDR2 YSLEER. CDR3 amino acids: CASSQGGPSGSYEQYF. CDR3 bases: TGCGCCAGCAGCCAGGGGGGTCCTAGCGGGAGCTACGAGCAGTACTTC.

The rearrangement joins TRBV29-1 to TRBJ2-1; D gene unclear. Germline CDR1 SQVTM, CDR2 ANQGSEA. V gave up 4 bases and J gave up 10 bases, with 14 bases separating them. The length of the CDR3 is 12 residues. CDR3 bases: TGCAGCGTTGTGGGGATTCGGGCGGAGCAGTTCTTC. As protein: CSVVGIRAEQFF.

CDR3 sequence (DNA): TGTGCCAGCAGCCCTCACAGGGACACTGAAGCTTTCTTT. Translation gives CASSPHRDTEAFF. This chain links TRBV13 with TRBJ1-1; D might be TRBD1 (6 bases). V gave up 5 bases and J gave up 3 bases, with 10 bases separating them. Germline assignment: CDR1 PRHDT and CDR2 FYEKMQ (reference sequence). The CDR3 has 13 amino acids.

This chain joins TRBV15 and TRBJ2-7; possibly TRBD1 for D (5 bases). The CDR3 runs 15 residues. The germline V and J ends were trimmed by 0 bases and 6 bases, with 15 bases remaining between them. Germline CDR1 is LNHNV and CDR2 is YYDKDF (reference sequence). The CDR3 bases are TGTGCCACCAGCAGAGATAAGGGGTTGGAAAGCGAGCAGTACTTC. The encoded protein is CATSRDKGLESEQYF.

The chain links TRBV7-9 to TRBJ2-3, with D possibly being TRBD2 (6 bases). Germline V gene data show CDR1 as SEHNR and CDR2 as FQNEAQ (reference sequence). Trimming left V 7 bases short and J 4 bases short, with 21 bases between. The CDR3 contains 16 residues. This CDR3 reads CASTLGERAFPDTQYF. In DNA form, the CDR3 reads TGTGCCAGCACCCTAGGGGAGCGGGCCTTTCCAGATACGCAGTATTTT. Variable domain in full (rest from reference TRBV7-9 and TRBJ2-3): DTGVSQNPRHKITKRGQNVTFRCDPISEHNRLYWYRQTLGQGPEFLTYFQNEAQLEKSRLLSDRFSAERPKGSFSTLEIQRTEQGDSAMYLCASTLGERAFPDTQYFGPGTRLTVL.

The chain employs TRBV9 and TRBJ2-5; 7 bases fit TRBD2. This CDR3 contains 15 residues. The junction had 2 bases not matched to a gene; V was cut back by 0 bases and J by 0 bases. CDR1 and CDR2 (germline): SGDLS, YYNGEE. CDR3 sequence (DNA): TGTGCCAGCAGCGTAGGCGGGGGAGACCAAGAGACCCAGTACTTC. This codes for CASSVGGGDQETQYF.

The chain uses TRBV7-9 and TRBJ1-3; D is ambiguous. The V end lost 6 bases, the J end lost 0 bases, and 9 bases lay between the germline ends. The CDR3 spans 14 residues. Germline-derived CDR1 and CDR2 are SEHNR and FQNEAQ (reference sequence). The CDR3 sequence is CASSPTFSGNTIYF. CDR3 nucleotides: TGTGCCAGCAGTCCGACATTCTCTGGAAACACCATATATTTT.

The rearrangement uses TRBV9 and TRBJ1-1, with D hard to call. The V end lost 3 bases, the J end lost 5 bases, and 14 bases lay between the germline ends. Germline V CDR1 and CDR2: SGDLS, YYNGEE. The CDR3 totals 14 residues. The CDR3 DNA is TGTGCCAGCAGCGCGGAAGGATGGGCGACTGAAGCTTTCTTT. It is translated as CASSAEGWATEAFF. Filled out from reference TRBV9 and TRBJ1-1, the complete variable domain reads DSGVTQTPKHLITATGQRVTLRCSPRSGDLSVYWYQQSLDQGLQFLIQYYNGEERAKGNILERFSAQQFPDLHSELNLSSLELGDSALYFCASSAEGWATEAFFGQGTRLTVV.

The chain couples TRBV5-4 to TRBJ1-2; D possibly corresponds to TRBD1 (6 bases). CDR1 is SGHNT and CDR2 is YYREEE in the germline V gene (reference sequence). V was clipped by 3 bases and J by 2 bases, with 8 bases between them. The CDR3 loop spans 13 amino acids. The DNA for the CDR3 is TGTGCCAGCAGCTGGGGGACAAACTATGGCTACACCTTC. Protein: CASSWGTNYGYTF.

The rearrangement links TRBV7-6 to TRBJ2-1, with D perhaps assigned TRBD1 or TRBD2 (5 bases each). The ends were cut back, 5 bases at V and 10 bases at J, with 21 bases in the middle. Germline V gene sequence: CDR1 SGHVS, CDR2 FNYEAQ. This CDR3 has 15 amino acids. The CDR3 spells CASSRRNAFGDEQFF. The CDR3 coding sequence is TGTGCCAGCAGCCGTCGCAATGCATTCGGGGACGAGCAGTTCTTC.

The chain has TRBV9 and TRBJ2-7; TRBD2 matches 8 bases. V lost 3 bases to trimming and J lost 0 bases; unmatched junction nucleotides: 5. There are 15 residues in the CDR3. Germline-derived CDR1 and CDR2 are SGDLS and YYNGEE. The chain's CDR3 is CASSATSASSYEQYF. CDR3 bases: TGTGCCAGCAGCGCGACTAGCGCCAGCTCCTACGAGCAGTACTTC.

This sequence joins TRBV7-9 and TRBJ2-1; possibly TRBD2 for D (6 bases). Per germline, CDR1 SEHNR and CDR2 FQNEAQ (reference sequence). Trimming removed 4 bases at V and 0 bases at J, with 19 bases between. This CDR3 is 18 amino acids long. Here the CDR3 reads CASSSVAPPTSSYNEQFF. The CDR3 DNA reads TGTGCCAGCAGCTCCGTCGCCCCCCCGACTAGCTCCTACAATGAGCAGTTCTTC.

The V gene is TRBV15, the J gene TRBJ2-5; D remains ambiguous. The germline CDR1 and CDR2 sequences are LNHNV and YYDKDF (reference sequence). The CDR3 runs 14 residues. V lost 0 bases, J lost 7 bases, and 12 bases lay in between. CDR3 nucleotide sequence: TGTGCCACCAGCAGAGAGGCTAGTATACCGACCCAGTACTTC. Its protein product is CATSREASIPTQYF.

The CDR3 DNA reads as TGTGCCAGCAGCGTAGCGGGAGGGCCTGGCACCGGGGAGCTGTTTTTT. As protein: CASSVAGGPGTGELFF. V and J are TRBV9 and TRBJ2-2; 8 bases are a match to TRBD2. V trimming: 0 bases; J trimming: 4 bases; junction bases outside the gene matches: 5. The V gene's germline CDR1 is SGDLS and CDR2 YYNGEE. This CDR3 spans 16 amino acids.

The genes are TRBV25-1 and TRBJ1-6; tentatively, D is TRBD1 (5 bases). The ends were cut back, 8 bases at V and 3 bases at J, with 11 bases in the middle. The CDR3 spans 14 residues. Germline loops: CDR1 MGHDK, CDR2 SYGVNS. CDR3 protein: CASRRDVYNSPLHF. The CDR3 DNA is TGTGCCAGCCGCCGGGACGTCTATAATTCACCCCTCCACTTT. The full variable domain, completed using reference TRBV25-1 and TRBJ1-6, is EADIYQTPRYLVIGTGKKITLECSQTMGHDKMYWYQQDPGMELHLIHYSYGVNSTEKGDLSSESTVSRIRTEHFPLTLESARPSHTSQYLCASRRDVYNSPLHFGNGTRLTVT.

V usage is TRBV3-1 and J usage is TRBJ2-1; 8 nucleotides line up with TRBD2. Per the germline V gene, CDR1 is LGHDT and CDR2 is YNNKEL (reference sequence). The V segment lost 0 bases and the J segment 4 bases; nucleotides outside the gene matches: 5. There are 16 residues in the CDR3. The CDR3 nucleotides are TGTGCCAGCAGCCAAGAAGTGTCTAGCGGGTACAATGAGCAGTTCTTC. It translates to CASSQEVSSGYNEQFF.

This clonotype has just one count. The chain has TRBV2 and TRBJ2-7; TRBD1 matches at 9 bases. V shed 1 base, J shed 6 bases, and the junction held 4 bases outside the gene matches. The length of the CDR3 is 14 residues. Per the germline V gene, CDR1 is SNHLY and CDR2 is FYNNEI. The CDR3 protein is CASSEDRGRAEQYF. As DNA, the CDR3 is TGTGCCAGCAGTGAAGACAGGGGGCGCGCCGAGCAGTACTTC. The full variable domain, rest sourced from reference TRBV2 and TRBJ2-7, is EPEVTQTPSHQVTQMGQEVILRCVPISNHLYFYWYRQILGQKVEFLVSFYNNEISEKSEIFDDQFSVERPDGSNFTLKIRSTKLEDSAMYFCASSEDRGRAEQYFGPGTRLTVT.

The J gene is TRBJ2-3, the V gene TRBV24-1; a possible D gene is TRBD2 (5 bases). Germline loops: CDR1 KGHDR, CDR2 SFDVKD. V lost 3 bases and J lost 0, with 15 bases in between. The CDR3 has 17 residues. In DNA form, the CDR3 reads TGTGCCACCAGTGATCCTACGACGGAGGAAAGCACAGATACGCAGTATTTT. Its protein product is CATSDPTTEESTDTQYF.

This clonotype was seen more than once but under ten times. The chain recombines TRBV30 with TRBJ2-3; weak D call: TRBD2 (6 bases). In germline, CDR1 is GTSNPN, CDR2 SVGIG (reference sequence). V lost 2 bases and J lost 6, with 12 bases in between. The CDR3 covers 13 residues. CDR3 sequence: CAWSRGVADTQYF. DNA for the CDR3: TGTGCCTGGAGTCGCGGGGTGGCCGATACGCAGTATTTT. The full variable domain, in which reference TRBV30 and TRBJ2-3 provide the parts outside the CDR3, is SQTIHQWPATLVQPVGSPLSLECTVEGTSNPNLYWYRQAAGRGLQLLFYSVGIGQISSEVPQNLSASRPQDRQFILSSKKLLLSDSGFYLCAWSRGVADTQYFGPGTRLTVL.

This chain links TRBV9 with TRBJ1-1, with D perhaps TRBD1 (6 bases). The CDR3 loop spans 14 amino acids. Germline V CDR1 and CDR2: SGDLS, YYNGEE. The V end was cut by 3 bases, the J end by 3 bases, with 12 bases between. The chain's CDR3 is CASSAGDIDTEAFF. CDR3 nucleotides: TGTGCCAGCAGCGCAGGGGACATCGACACTGAAGCTTTCTTT.